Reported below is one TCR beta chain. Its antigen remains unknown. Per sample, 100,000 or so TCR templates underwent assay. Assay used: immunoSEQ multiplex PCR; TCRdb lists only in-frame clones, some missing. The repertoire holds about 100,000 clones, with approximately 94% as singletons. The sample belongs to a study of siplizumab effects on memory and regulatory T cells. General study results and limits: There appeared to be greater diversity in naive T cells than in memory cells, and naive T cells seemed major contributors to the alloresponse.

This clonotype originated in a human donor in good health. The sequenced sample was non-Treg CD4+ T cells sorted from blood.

CDR3 nucleotides: TGTGCCAGCAGCCCGAGACTAGCGGGAGGACTAGCAGATACGCAGTATTTT. Protein product: CASSPRLAGGLADTQYF. The rearrangement links TRBV11-3 to TRBJ2-3; TRBD2 aligns across 13 bases. V dropped 5 bases and J dropped 4; count of bases not matched to a gene: 9. Germline CDR1 SGHNT, CDR2 YENEEA. The CDR3 loop spans 17 amino acids.